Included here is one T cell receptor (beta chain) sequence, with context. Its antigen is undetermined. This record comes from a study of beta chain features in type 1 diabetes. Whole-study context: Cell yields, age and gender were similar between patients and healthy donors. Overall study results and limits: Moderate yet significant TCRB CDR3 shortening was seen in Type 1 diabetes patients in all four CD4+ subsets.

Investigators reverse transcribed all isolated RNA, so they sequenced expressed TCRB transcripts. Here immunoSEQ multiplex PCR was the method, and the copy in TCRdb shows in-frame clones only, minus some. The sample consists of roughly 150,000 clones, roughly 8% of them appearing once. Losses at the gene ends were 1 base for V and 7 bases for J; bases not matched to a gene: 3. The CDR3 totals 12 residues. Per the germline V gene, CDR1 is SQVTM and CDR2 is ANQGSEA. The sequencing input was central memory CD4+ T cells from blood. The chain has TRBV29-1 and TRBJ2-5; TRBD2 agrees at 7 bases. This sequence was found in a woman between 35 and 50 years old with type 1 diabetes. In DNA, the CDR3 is TGCAGCGTTGAAGGGCCGGGAGGGACCCAGTACTTC. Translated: CSVEGPGGTQYF. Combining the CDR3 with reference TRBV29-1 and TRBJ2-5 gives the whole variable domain SAVISQKPSRDICQRGTSLTIQCQVDSQVTMMFWYRQQPGQSLTLIATANQGSEATYESGFVIDKFPISRPNLTFSTLTVSNMSPEDSSIYLCSVEGPGGTQYFGPGTRLLVL.